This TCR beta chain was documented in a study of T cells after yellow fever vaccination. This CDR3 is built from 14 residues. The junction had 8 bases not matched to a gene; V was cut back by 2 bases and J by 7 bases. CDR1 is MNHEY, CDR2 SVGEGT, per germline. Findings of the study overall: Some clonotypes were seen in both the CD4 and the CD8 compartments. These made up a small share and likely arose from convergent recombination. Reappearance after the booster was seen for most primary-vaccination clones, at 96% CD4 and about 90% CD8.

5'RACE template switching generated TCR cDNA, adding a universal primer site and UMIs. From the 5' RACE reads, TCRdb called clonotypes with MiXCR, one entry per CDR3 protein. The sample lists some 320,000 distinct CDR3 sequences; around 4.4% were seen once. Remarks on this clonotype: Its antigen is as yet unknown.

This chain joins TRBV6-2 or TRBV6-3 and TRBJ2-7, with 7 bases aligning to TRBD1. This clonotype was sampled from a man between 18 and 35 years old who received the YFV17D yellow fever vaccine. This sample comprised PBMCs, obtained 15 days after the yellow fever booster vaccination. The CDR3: CASSYLDRAGEQYV. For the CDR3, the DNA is TGTGCCAGCAGTTACCTCGACAGGGCCGGGGAGCAGTACGTC.